This paragraph reports one T cell receptor (beta chain). Its antigen remains unknown. Germline CDR1 is MNHEY and CDR2 is SVGEGT. This CDR3 spans 14 amino acids. The V end was cut by 6 bases, the J end by 0 bases, with 9 bases between. Tagging with unique molecular identifiers was applied to individual cDNA molecules. TCRdb reprocessed the 5' RACE reads via MiXCR and lists one record per CDR3 protein. The sample contains 25,000 to 35,000 distinct CDR3 sequences, approximately 5% of which appear only once. This entry comes from a study of early T cells in non-severe SARS-CoV-2 infection. At the level of the study: Bulk RNA from unsorted whole blood was sequenced; chains were unpaired.

General study findings and limits: VDJdb matches were skewed toward anti-spike CD8 T cell responses.

This sequence originates from an adult who was a healthcare worker with PCR-confirmed SARS-CoV-2 infection or an uninfected control (not recorded which). Sequenced: whole blood. This chain links TRBV6-2 or TRBV6-3 with TRBJ2-1; D gene unclear. The CDR3 loop reads CASRTGNSYNEQFF. The CDR3 DNA follows: TGTGCCAGCAGAACTGGGAACTCCTACAATGAGCAGTTCTTC.